One sample yielded the 30 T cell receptor beta chains listed below, sequenced in a study of CD8+ T cells in alopecia areata. RNA extraction and reverse transcription yielded cDNA as sequencing template. The method was immunoSEQ multiplex PCR; TCRdb's version includes in-frame clones alone and lacks a portion of them. Among some 200,000 clones, around three fifths were seen once, and the ten largest hold about 1.4%. Treatment noted: oral pan-JAK inhibitor, 5-10 mg twice daily. This sample comprised CD4+ T cells sorted from blood, obtained at week 4, from a patient treated with tofacitinib. These receptors were collected from a human donor with alopecia areata.

The V call is TRBV19, the J call TRBJ2-7, with 7 nucleotides matching TRBD1. CDR3 size: 12 residues. The trim removed 6 bases at V and 6 bases at J, leaving 5 bases unmatched. The germline CDR1 and CDR2 sequences are LNHDA and SQIVND (reference sequence). The CDR3 sequence: CASRPHRGEQYF. DNA for the CDR3: TGTGCCAGTAGACCCCACAGGGGCGAGCAGTACTTC.

This clone has just a few counts. The chain couples TRBV30 to TRBJ1-6, with 7 bases aligning to TRBD1. Germline V gene lookup returns CDR1 GTSNPN and CDR2 SVGIG (reference sequence). V lost 0 bases and J lost 7; bases outside the gene matches: 9. CDR3 length equals 16 residues. The CDR3 DNA reads TGTGCCTGGAGTGTTAGAACCGGGACAGCCAATTCACCCCTCCACTTT. The encoded protein is CAWSVRTGTANSPLHF.

In this sample, this clone turned up a few times. The rearrangement links TRBV12-5 to TRBJ1-6; no firm D call. CDR1 LGHNT and CDR2 FRNRAP come from the germline V gene. V dropped 0 bases and J dropped 7 bases, with 10 bases sitting between them. This CDR3 spans 15 amino acids. CDR3 nucleotides: TGTGCTAGTGGTTTGGTCGTGGCGGAGAATTCACCCCTCCACTTT. Translation gives CASGLVVAENSPLHF.

This clone has more than one count but fewer than ten. The rearrangement links TRBV30 to TRBJ1-1, with D possibly TRBD1 on 6 matching bases. The germline V gene encodes CDR1 GTSNPN and CDR2 SVGIG (reference sequence). V was trimmed by 3 bases and J by 3 bases, leaving 11 bases between them. The length of the CDR3 is 13 residues. Here the CDR3 DNA reads TGTGCCTGGAGAAACAGGGTCGACACTGAAGCTTTCTTT. Protein sequence: CAWRNRVDTEAFF.

The J gene is TRBJ2-2, the V gene TRBV7-3, with 7 bases that match TRBD1. There are 15 residues in the CDR3. V was pared by 5 bases and J by 6 bases, with 9 bases of the junction left unmatched. Germline lookup yields CDR1 SGHTA and CDR2 FQGTGA. Here the CDR3 reads CASSPQTGIPGELFF. CDR3 coding DNA: TGTGCCAGCAGCCCCCAGACAGGGATTCCCGGGGAGCTGTTTTTT.

The chain links TRBV4-1 to TRBJ2-1; D tentatively reads TRBD1 or TRBD2 (5 bases each). The V and J ends lost 4 bases and 0 bases respectively, with 13 bases between them. This CDR3 region has 16 residues. CDR1 and CDR2 (germline): MGHRA, YSYEKL. The CDR3 sequence: CASSPQGVGSYNEQFF. The CDR3 nucleotides are TGCGCCAGCAGCCCCCAGGGAGTGGGCTCCTACAATGAGCAGTTCTTC.

This chain connects TRBV30 to TRBJ2-7, with a tentative D call TRBD1 (6 bases). V was cut by 2 bases and J by 3 bases, with 11 bases left in between. Germline V gene lookup returns CDR1 GTSNPN and CDR2 SVGIG (reference sequence). This CDR3 region has 13 residues. CDR3 bases: TGTGCCTGGAGTCCCCAGGGGATCTACGAGCAGTACTTC. Translating it yields CAWSPQGIYEQYF.

The genes are TRBV15 and TRBJ1-1; D ambiguous. This CDR3 has 14 residues. Per the germline V gene, CDR1 is LNHNV and CDR2 is YYDKDF (reference sequence). Trimming cost V 4 bases and J 0 bases, with 9 bases left between them. This chain's CDR3 is CATSTRLMNTEAFF. DNA of the CDR3: TGTGCCACCAGCACCAGACTGATGAACACTGAAGCTTTCTTT.

This clone came up a few times. The V gene is TRBV9, the J gene TRBJ1-6; no clear D. CDR3 size: 13 residues. Germline V CDR1 and CDR2: SGDLS, YYNGEE. The V end lost 0 bases, the J end lost 11 bases, and 9 bases lay between the germline ends. The CDR3 protein is CASSVGMGTPLHF. Here the CDR3 DNA reads TGTGCCAGCAGCGTAGGAATGGGGACACCCCTCCACTTT.

This clone was seen more than once but under ten times. The chain has TRBV5-1 and TRBJ2-5; D could derive from TRBD1 or TRBD2 (5 bases each). V shed 7 bases and J shed 2 bases, with 21 bases lying between them. Germline assignment: CDR1 SGHRS and CDR2 YFSETQ. This CDR3 has 16 residues. The CDR3 DNA is TGCGCCAGCGGTATCCGGGGCTCGGGCCAACAAGAGACCCAGTACTTC. It codes for CASGIRGSGQQETQYF.

CDR3 sequence (DNA): TGTGCCAGCAGCTTAGCGGGGACAGGGGCCACAGATACGCAGTATTTT. It yields the protein CASSLAGTGATDTQYF. The chain employs TRBV7-2 and TRBJ2-3, with 10 nucleotides matching TRBD1. The V and J ends lost 0 bases and 2 bases, in that order; junction bases with no gene match: 2. The CDR3 consists of 16 residues. Germline-derived CDR1 and CDR2 are SGHTA and FQGNSA.

V is TRBV29-1 and J is TRBJ1-1; 7 positions agree with TRBD1. V gave up 6 bases and J gave up 1 base; unmatched junction bases: 8. CDR1 is SQVTM and CDR2 is ANQGSEA in the germline V gene. The CDR3 loop spans 14 amino acids. CDR3 in amino acids: CSVRRQGANTEAFF. DNA for the CDR3: TGCAGCGTCAGAAGACAGGGAGCGAACACTGAAGCTTTCTTT. Complete variable domain (other parts from reference TRBV29-1 and TRBJ1-1): SAVISQKPSRDICQRGTSLTIQCQVDSQVTMMFWYRQQPGQSLTLIATANQGSEATYESGFVIDKFPISRPNLTFSTLTVSNMSPEDSSIYLCSVRRQGANTEAFFGQGTRLTVV.

The rearrangement uses TRBV2 and TRBJ2-2; D unresolved. Trimming removed 6 bases from V and 2 bases from J, with 10 bases in between. Germline loops: CDR1 SNHLY, CDR2 FYNNEI. The CDR3 runs to 14 residues. Here the CDR3 reads CASSALGNTGELFF. For the CDR3, the DNA is TGTGCCAGCAGCGCCCTAGGAAACACCGGGGAGCTGTTTTTT.

In this sample, this clone turned up once. V gene TRBV7-2 combines with J gene TRBJ1-1; D is ambiguous. V was clipped by 1 base and J by 1 base, with 10 bases between them. The CDR3 is made up of 15 amino acids. From germline, CDR1 is SGHTA and CDR2 FQGNSA. The CDR3 DNA is TGTGCCAGCAGCTTAGAGCGGAGTCCGAACACTGAAGCTTTCTTT. Encoded protein: CASSLERSPNTEAFF.

The chain recombines TRBV30 with TRBJ2-2; weak D call: TRBD1 (5 bases). The CDR3 is 12 amino acids. Germline CDR1 reads GTSNPN; CDR2 reads SVGIG (reference sequence). Trimming cost V 4 bases and J 5 bases, with 8 bases left between them. CDR3 in amino acids: CAWTSGTGELFF. The CDR3 region has the DNA TGTGCCTGGACCTCAGGGACCGGGGAGCTGTTTTTT. Based on the CDR3 plus reference TRBV30 and TRBJ2-2, the full variable domain is SQTIHQWPATLVQPVGSPLSLECTVEGTSNPNLYWYRQAAGRGLQLLFYSVGIGQISSEVPQNLSASRPQDRQFILSSKKLLLSDSGFYLCAWTSGTGELFFGEGSRLTVL.

The rearrangement links TRBV5-1 to TRBJ2-5; D assignment may be TRBD1 or TRBD2 (5 bases each). Trimming removed 6 bases from V and 2 bases from J, with 23 bases in between. Germline CDR1 is SGHRS and CDR2 is YFSETQ. The CDR3 runs to 17 residues. The CDR3 here is CASTMTRLAQGQETQYF. CDR3 nucleotide sequence: TGCGCCAGCACCATGACCAGATTAGCGCAGGGACAAGAGACCCAGTACTTC.

This chain uses TRBV2 with TRBJ2-7; D gene unclear. V was trimmed by 4 bases and J by 3 bases, leaving 10 bases between them. CDR3 size: 13 residues. The germline V gene encodes CDR1 SNHLY and CDR2 FYNNEI. CDR3 amino acids: CASSVKTLYEQYF. In nucleotides, the CDR3 is TGTGCCAGCAGTGTTAAGACTCTCTACGAGCAGTACTTC. The whole variable domain, remainder taken from reference TRBV2 and TRBJ2-7, is EPEVTQTPSHQVTQMGQEVILRCVPISNHLYFYWYRQILGQKVEFLVSFYNNEISEKSEIFDDQFSVERPDGSNFTLKIRSTKLEDSAMYFCASSVKTLYEQYFGPGTRLTVT.

The DNA for the CDR3 is TGTGCCAGCAGCTTTTCTCGCGGACTAGGCTACGAGCAGTACTTC. Its protein is CASSFSRGLGYEQYF. V and J are TRBV7-9 and TRBJ2-7, with 7 nucleotides matching TRBD2. In germline, CDR1 is SEHNR, CDR2 FQNEAQ (reference sequence). The junction had 8 bases not matched to a gene; V was cut back by 3 bases and J by 3 bases. There are 15 residues in the CDR3.

The V and J genes are TRBV5-1 and TRBJ2-5; 8 bases map to TRBD1. CDR3 size: 15 residues. V shed 4 bases, J shed 4 bases, and the junction held 9 bases outside the gene matches. CDR1 SGHRS and CDR2 YFSETQ come from the germline V gene. DNA of the CDR3: TGCGCCAGCAGCCCCGGGACAGGCGGAGGAGAGACCCAGTACTTC. Translating it yields CASSPGTGGGETQYF. Looking up the rest from reference TRBV5-1 and TRBJ2-5 gives the full variable domain: KAGVTQTPRYLIKTRGQQVTLSCSPISGHRSVSWYQQTPGQGLQFLFEYFSETQRNKGNFPGRFSGRQFSNSRSEMNVSTLELGDSALYLCASSPGTGGGETQYFGPGTRLLVL.

In this sample, this clone turned up a few times. The chain couples TRBV14 to TRBJ1-4, with 11 bases matching TRBD1. The CDR3 is 15 amino acids. V was pared by 2 bases and J by 5 bases, with 1 base of the junction left unmatched. Looked up from germline, CDR1 is SGHDN and CDR2 is FVKESK. This CDR3 is CASSQWDRGNEKLFF. DNA of the CDR3: TGTGCCAGCAGCCAATGGGACAGGGGGAATGAAAAACTGTTTTTT.

The gene calls are TRBV15 and TRBJ2-7; the D is unclear. CDR1 is LNHNV and CDR2 is YYDKDF in the germline V gene (reference sequence). V was trimmed by 4 bases and J by 5 bases, leaving 12 bases between them. The CDR3 runs to 13 residues. CDR3 in amino acids: CATSTWSAHEQYF. The CDR3 region has the DNA TGTGCCACCAGCACCTGGAGCGCCCACGAGCAGTACTTC.

This sequence joins TRBV25-1 and TRBJ2-3; D may correspond to TRBD1 or TRBD2 (6 bases each). CDR1 is MGHDK, CDR2 SYGVNS, per germline. V gave up 1 base and J gave up 0 bases, with 14 bases separating them. There are 17 residues in the CDR3. For the CDR3, the DNA is TGTGCCAGCAGTGAATCCCCTCGGGGGCCCAGCACAGATACGCAGTATTTT. This codes for CASSESPRGPSTDTQYF.

The V gene is TRBV6-6, the J gene TRBJ1-4, with 8 bases that match TRBD1. CDR3 length: 15 residues. In germline, CDR1 is MNHNY, CDR2 SVGAGI (reference sequence). V lost 6 bases and J lost 7; bases outside the gene matches: 10. The CDR3 loop reads CASSTTRGQGEKLFF. For the CDR3, the DNA is TGTGCCAGCAGCACAACCAGGGGGCAAGGTGAAAAACTGTTTTTT.

The chain employs TRBV12-5 and TRBJ2-4; TRBD1 might be the D (6 bases). Germline CDR1 and CDR2: LGHNT and FRNRAP. The CDR3 is 16 amino acids. The germline V and J ends were trimmed by 2 bases and 8 bases, with 19 bases remaining between them. This CDR3 reads CASGLNRDTLGHIQYF. CDR3 nucleotides: TGTGCTAGTGGTTTGAACCGGGACACTTTGGGTCACATTCAGTACTTC.

The chain employs TRBV2 and TRBJ2-5; D remains ambiguous. V lost 5 bases and J 2 bases, leaving 9 bases between the germline ends. Looked up from germline, CDR1 is SNHLY and CDR2 is FYNNEI. The CDR3 runs 13 residues. Here the CDR3 reads CASSFVQQETQYF. For the CDR3, the DNA is TGTGCCAGCAGTTTTGTACAGCAAGAGACCCAGTACTTC.

This clone was seen only a few times. V is TRBV29-1 and J is TRBJ1-1; possibly TRBD1 for D (5 bases). The CDR3 covers 12 residues. V shed 5 bases and J shed 4 bases, with 11 bases lying between them. Germline assignment: CDR1 SQVTM and CDR2 ANQGSEA. The CDR3 DNA follows: TGCAGCGTTAGAGGGGTGAGCACTGAAGCTTTCTTT. It yields the protein CSVRGVSTEAFF.

Only a few counts were recorded for this clone. The chain links TRBV14 to TRBJ2-2; TRBD1 aligns across 8 bases. This CDR3 has 18 amino acids. Germline V gene data show CDR1 as SGHDN and CDR2 as FVKESK. Germline trimming cut 4 bases from V and 4 bases from J; bases unmatched to any gene: 14. CDR3 sequence: CASSRGGQGDVFTGELFF. CDR3 sequence (DNA): TGTGCCAGCAGCCGAGGAGGACAGGGCGACGTTTTCACCGGGGAGCTGTTTTTT.

This clone was detected many times. J is TRBJ1-1 and V is TRBV4-3; D is unresolved. The germline V gene has CDR1 LGHNA and CDR2 YSLEER. Trimming removed 3 bases from V and 1 base from J, with 6 bases in between. CDR3 size: 13 residues. CDR3 in DNA: TGCGCCAGCAGCCAGGTGTGGAACACTGAAGCTTTCTTT. It yields the protein CASSQVWNTEAFF.

The genes are TRBV9 and TRBJ1-6, with D unclear. Germline-derived CDR1 and CDR2 are SGDLS and YYNGEE. The CDR3 sequence is 13 residues long. Trimming cost V 0 bases and J 7 bases, with 5 bases left between them. CDR3 amino acids: CASSVGGNSPLHF. CDR3 DNA: TGTGCCAGCAGCGTAGGTGGCAATTCACCCCTCCACTTT. The whole variable domain, filled in from reference TRBV9 and TRBJ1-6, reads DSGVTQTPKHLITATGQRVTLRCSPRSGDLSVYWYQQSLDQGLQFLIQYYNGEERAKGNILERFSAQQFPDLHSELNLSSLELGDSALYFCASSVGGNSPLHFGNGTRLTVT.

The genes are TRBV4-3 and TRBJ2-2; D is uncertain. CDR1 is LGHNA, CDR2 YSLEER, per germline. V shed 0 bases and J shed 6 bases, with 11 bases lying between them. The CDR3 spans 15 residues. The CDR3 region has the DNA TGCGCCAGCAGCCAAGATTTTACAGTAGCCGGGGAGCTGTTTTTT. It specifies CASSQDFTVAGELFF.